This TCR beta chain stems from a study of CD8 T cells in ankylosing spondylitis (dated by TCRdb to the late 2010s). A note on the overall study: The study profiled T cell receptor beta repertoires in healthy donors and ankylosing spondylitis patients to find disease-linked TCR variants. The full study cohort was made up of 25 ankylosing spondylitis patients and roughly 100 healthy donors. Peripheral blood was sampled, and synovial fluid was additionally collected from ankylosing spondylitis patients. What the work shows at the level of the full study, not this receptor alone: A TCR beta motif made up of 7 to 9 highly homologous amino acid variants appeared to be characteristic of blood from ankylosing spondylitis patients. A CD8+ phenotype was shown by the disease-linked clones, which were found at relatively low frequencies in peripheral blood. Some of the motif variants had been reported before in the synovial fluid and blood of reactive arthritis patients, a finding that suggests common disease-initiation mechanisms. The disease-linked clones were reported to be significantly enriched in matched synovial fluid samples from ankylosing spondylitis patients.

These reads were obtained on an Illumina HiSeq 2500. Quantitative 5'-RACE with molecular barcodes was the method used to prepare the TCR beta libraries. Per the original workflow: A new computational method, built on a probabilistic model of VDJ rearrangement, was used to identify disease-linked TCR variants. Clones were called with MiXCR by TCRdb after fastp trimmed the public reads at Q25, and only in-frame beta chains were retained. Each entry merges the rows of one CDR3 protein and shows their most common DNA and genes. Here the V and J calls rest on TCRdb's processing, not on the authors' analysis. Here the sample has about 220,000 distinct CDR3 sequences; 5.5% to 7.5% occur a single time. 12% to 15% of the sample is in the top ten clones. According to the germline V gene (reference sequence), CDR1 reads MNHEY and CDR2 reads SMNVEV. Including cysteine and phenylalanine, the CDR3 has 14 amino acids. Solely the CDR3 DNA is kept, with 42 bases framed from the first base. The germline V end is reduced by 1 base and the J end by 8 bases; junction bases left unmatched: 5.

This clonotype was counted at least ten times. The target of this receptor is not known. Per-base quality was not reported, and no clone a single base away is much larger than it. Recombination linked TRBV27 to TRBJ1-2; 9 central nucleotides agree with TRBD1. The TCR originated in a male donor with ankylosing spondylitis. The sequenced sample was blood, either unsorted or a sorted T cell fraction (not recorded which). Here the CDR3 is given as CASSLWGQGSGYTF. The nucleotides are TGTGCCAGCAGTTTATGGGGACAGGGAAGCGGCTACACCTTC.